This T cell receptor (beta chain) stems from a study of shared clonotypes between healthy human individuals. Method: immunoSEQ multiplex PCR; TCRdb's copy keeps in-frame clones and lacks some. The sample gives around 2,000,000 clones, 95% of which show up once; 0.13% is in the top ten. The CDR3 consists of 13 residues. The V end was cut by 5 bases, the J end by 1 base, with 9 bases between. Germline V gene sequence: CDR1 MNHEY, CDR2 SVGAGI. Regarding this clone: This CDR3 is also generated by other DNA sequences in the sample.

This rearrangement joins TRBV6-5 to TRBJ2-7; perhaps TRBD1 as D (5 bases). This TCR derives from a man aged 18 to 30 in good health. The sequencing sample was made of naive CD4+ T cells sorted from blood. The subset was: CD45RA+ positively selected. The CDR3 region has the DNA TGTGCCAGCAGTCTAGACAGATCCTACGAGCAGTACTTC. Translating gives CASSLDRSYEQYF.